This T cell receptor beta chain was found in a study of cytomegalovirus exposure and HLA in healthy donors. General study findings and limits: Earlier analysis found most TCR beta V segments productive about 90% or about 30% of the time. A missense variant in DCLRE1C was later tied to TCR beta V- and J-gene trimming.

PCR was performed using 60 Vbeta and 13 Jbeta primers. TCRdb's table, derived via immunoSEQ multiplex PCR, lists solely in-frame clones and lacks some. The repertoire holds fewer than 200,000 clones, with over 75% as singletons. V was pared by 5 bases and J by 2 bases, with 12 bases between. The germline CDR1 and CDR2 sequences are MNHNY and SVGAGI (reference sequence). This CDR3 region has 14 residues. In the case of this clone: The antigen is undetermined. At the DNA level, this CDR3 is encoded by other sequences in the same sample as well.

Specimen: PBMCs. V gene TRBV6-6 combines with J gene TRBJ1-1, with a tentative D call TRBD1 (5 bases). The TCR sequence derives from a woman under 30 in good health and CMV-seronegative. The DNA of the CDR3 is TGTGCCAGCAGTCGACGGGGGGAAAACACTGAAGCTTTCTTT. Translated: CASSRRGENTEAFF.